What follows is one T cell receptor beta chain and its context. This record belongs to a study of shared clonotypes between healthy human individuals. Clones were read by immunoSEQ multiplex PCR, and TCRdb kept only the in-frame ones, dropping some. The sample has about 2.1 million clones, about 94% seen once; the top ten hold about 1.6%. Naive CD8 cells, CD45RO-negative and positively selected for CCR7, excluded terminally differentiated effector memory CD45RA+ cells. The CDR3 totals 17 residues. Germline CDR1 reads SGHAT; CDR2 reads FQNNGV. Unmatched junction bases numbered 8, after V lost 2 bases and J lost 1 base.

The rearrangement joins TRBV11-2 to TRBJ2-1; 7 nucleotides align to TRBD2. Sequenced: naive CD8+ T cells from PBMCs. This sequence originates from a man aged 18 to 29 in good health. Some clones in this sample may be carry-over from other donors' samples. CDR3: CASSLSRREGSYNEQFF. CDR3 DNA sequence: TGTGCCAGCAGCTTATCCCGAAGGGAGGGGTCCTACAATGAGCAGTTCTTC.